Listed below are T cell receptor beta chains from one sample, sequenced in a study of T cells in Graves' hyperthyroidism and ophthalmopathy. Each CDR3 protein is one row after TCRdb ran MiXCR on the multiplex PCR reads. Of about 400,000 distinct CDR3 sequences listed, less than 20% are singletons. Sequences were obtained from blood. These receptors all come from a woman younger than 35 with Graves' hyperthyroidism. The CDR3 runs from the conserved cysteine through the conserved F or W. D genes are given only for firm matches. Size is stated for part of the rows, as once, few or many counts, or as a class when the clone is expanded.

D	length	size	J	V	CDR3	DNA
TRBD2	17	many	TRBJ2-3	TRBV20-1	CSARDSSGRSSTDTQYF	TGCAGTGCTAGAGACTCTAGCGGGAGAAGTAGCACAGATACGCAGTATTTT
.	13	once	TRBJ2-2	TRBV19	CASSSQFTGELFF	TGTGCCAGTAGTAGCCAGTTCACCGGGGAGCTGTTTTTT
TRBD2	15	.	TRBJ2-1	TRBV5-5	CASSLDAGAYNEQFF	TGTGCCAGCAGCTTGGATGCGGGAGCCTACAATGAGCAGTTCTTC
.	14	.	TRBJ2-7	TRBV6-1	CAISEGWTAYEQYF	TGTGCCATCAGTGAAGGTTGGACGGCCTACGAGCAGTACTTC
TRBD1	19	few	TRBJ2-7	TRBV6-1	CASSSQIRDRWARFYEQYF	TGTGCCAGCAGTAGCCAGATCCGGGACAGGTGGGCTCGGTTCTACGAGCAGTACTTC
TRBD1	19	many	TRBJ2-4	TRBV28	CASSPRGGFLLVAKNIQYF	TGTGCCAGCAGTCCTCGAGGGGGCTTCCTTTTAGTGGCCAAAAACATTCAGTACTTC
.	17	.	TRBJ2-1	TRBV2	CASSELFWDQIGNEQFF	TGTGCCAGCAGTGAATTATTCTGGGACCAGATCGGTAATGAGCAGTTCTTC
.	17	many	TRBJ2-3	TRBV7-2	CASSFNPYNPGTDTQYF	TGTGCCAGCAGCTTCAACCCTTACAACCCAGGCACAGATACGCAGTATTTT
TRBD1	15	many	TRBJ2-1	TRBV11-1	CASSFRDREYNEQFF	TGTGCCAGCAGCTTCCGGGACAGGGAATACAATGAGCAGTTCTTC
.	14	many	TRBJ2-2	TRBV28	CATQGGLFSGELFF	TGTGCCACCCAGGGGGGGTTATTCTCCGGGGAGCTGTTTTTT
.	13	few	TRBJ2-7	TRBV10-3	CAISLTGFYEQYF	TGTGCCATCAGCCTCACAGGGTTCTACGAGCAGTACTTC
TRBD2	15	.	TRBJ2-7	TRBV11-1	CASSLGLAGEYEQYF	TGTGCCAGCAGCTTGGGACTAGCGGGAGAATACGAGCAGTACTTC
.	17	few	TRBJ2-1	TRBV3-1	CASSQDGTRSSYNEQFF	TGTGCCAGCAGCCAAGATGGGACAAGGAGCTCCTACAATGAGCAGTTCTTC
TRBD1	15	many	TRBJ2-1	TRBV28	CASTTPGTGQGEQFF	TGTGCCAGCACCACGCCCGGGACAGGGCAGGGTGAGCAGTTCTTC
.	15	few	TRBJ1-6	TRBV20-1	CSARDQGVSNSPLHF	TGCAGTGCTAGAGACCAAGGGGTTTCTAATTCACCCCTCCACTTT
TRBD1	16	few	TRBJ1-2	TRBV6-5	CASSYKQGPGNYGYTF	TGTGCCAGCAGTTACAAACAGGGGCCGGGGAACTATGGCTACACCTTC
.	13	many	TRBJ1-1	TRBV12-3/TRBV12-4	CASSLGQNSEAFF	TGTGCCAGCAGTTTAGGACAGAACTCTGAAGCTTTCTTT
.	14	many	TRBJ1-1	TRBV7-9	CASSLVLPDTEAFF	TGTGCCAGCAGCTTAGTCCTCCCGGACACTGAAGCTTTCTTT
TRBD2	14	many	TRBJ2-3	TRBV3-1	CASRSGIGTDTQYF	TGTGCCAGCAGGAGCGGGATCGGCACAGATACGCAGTATTTT
.	16	few	TRBJ2-1	TRBV4-1	CASSQDRQWGYNEQFF	TGCGCCAGCAGCCAAGATCGGCAGTGGGGCTACAATGAGCAGTTCTTC
.	15	many	TRBJ2-1	TRBV11-2	CASSPRARLGNEQFF	TGTGCCAGCAGCCCGAGGGCCCGACTAGGGAATGAGCAGTTCTTC
TRBD2	15	many	TRBJ2-1	TRBV20-1	CSARGAGVGSNEQFF	TGCAGTGCTAGAGGTGCGGGAGTAGGTAGCAATGAGCAGTTCTTC
TRBD1	16	few	TRBJ2-1	TRBV6-1	CASSSTGGGHANEQFF	TGTGCCAGCAGCTCAACAGGGGGAGGCCACGCCAATGAGCAGTTCTTC
TRBD1	13	many	TRBJ2-1	TRBV12-3/TRBV12-4	CASGRTGVNEQFF	TGTGCCAGCGGAAGGACAGGGGTCAATGAGCAGTTCTTC
.	14	many	TRBJ2-7	TRBV11-1	CASSSGDQLYEQYF	TGTGCCAGCAGCTCCGGGGACCAACTCTACGAGCAGTACTTC
TRBD1	12	many	TRBJ2-7	TRBV20-1	CSARQGDYEQYF	TGCAGTGCCCGACAGGGGGACTACGAGCAGTACTTC
.	14	few	TRBJ2-5	TRBV9	CASSSIADQETQYF	TGTGCCAGCAGCTCGATAGCGGACCAAGAGACCCAGTACTTC
.	15	.	TRBJ2-2	TRBV20-1	CSAIPPKRNTGELFF	TGCAGTGCTATACCCCCGAAGAGAAACACCGGGGAGCTGTTTTTT
.	15	many	TRBJ1-2	TRBV7-2	CASSTGQPGDYGYTF	TGTGCCAGCAGCACCGGACAGCCTGGGGATTATGGCTACACCTTC